This TCR beta chain stems from a study of T cells expressing NK-cell markers. Findings and caveats of the study: The leading position in the CD3+CD56-NKG2C+ fraction of a few donors also went to these clonotypes.

Comments on this clonotype: The antigen is undetermined.

One entry per CDR3 protein, without DNA, is what TCRdb gives after re-calling the 5' RACE reads. The sample has 200,000 to 300,000 distinct CDR3 sequences. Material: blood T cells: a sorted CD56 or NKG2C T cell subset, CD4+ or CD8+ T cells, or bulk PBMC T cells (not recorded which). The TCR was taken from a young man in good health.

The CDR3 sequence is CASSFSGSHNEQFF. This rearrangement joins TRBV7-3 to TRBJ2-1; TCRdb's assignment of TRBD2 cannot be checked, as there is no DNA. Germline V lookup: CDR1 SGHTA, CDR2 FQGTGA. The CDR3 sequence is 14 residues long.